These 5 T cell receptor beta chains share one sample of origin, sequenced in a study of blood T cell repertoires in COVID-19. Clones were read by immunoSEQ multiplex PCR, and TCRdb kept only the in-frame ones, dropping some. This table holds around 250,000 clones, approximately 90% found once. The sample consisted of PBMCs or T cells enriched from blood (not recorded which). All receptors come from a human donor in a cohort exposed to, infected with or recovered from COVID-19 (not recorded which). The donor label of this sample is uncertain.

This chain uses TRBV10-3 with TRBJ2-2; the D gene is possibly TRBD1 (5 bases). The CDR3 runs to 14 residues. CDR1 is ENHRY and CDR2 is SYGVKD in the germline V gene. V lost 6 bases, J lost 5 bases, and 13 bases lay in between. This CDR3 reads CAIRVQDTTGELFF. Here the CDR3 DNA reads TGTGCCATCAGGGTACAGGACACTACCGGGGAGCTGTTTTTT.

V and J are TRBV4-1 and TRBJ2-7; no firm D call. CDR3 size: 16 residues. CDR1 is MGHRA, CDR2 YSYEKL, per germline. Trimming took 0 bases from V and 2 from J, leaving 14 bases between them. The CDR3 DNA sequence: TGCGCCAGCAGCCAAGATCTTTACTCACGAGCCTACGAGCAGTACTTC. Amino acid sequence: CASSQDLYSRAYEQYF.

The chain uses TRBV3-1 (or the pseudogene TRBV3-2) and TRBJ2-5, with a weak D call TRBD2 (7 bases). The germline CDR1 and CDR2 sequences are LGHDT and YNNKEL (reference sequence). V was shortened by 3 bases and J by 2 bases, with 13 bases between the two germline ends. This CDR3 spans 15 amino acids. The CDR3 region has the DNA TGTGCCAGCAGCCAGCAGGGAGGGGGTCAAGAGACCCAGTACTTC. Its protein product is CASSQQGGGQETQYF.

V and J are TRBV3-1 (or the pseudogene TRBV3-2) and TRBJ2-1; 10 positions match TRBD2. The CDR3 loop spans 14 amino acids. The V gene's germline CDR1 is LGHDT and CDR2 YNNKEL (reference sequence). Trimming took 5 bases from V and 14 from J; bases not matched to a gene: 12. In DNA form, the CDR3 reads TGTGCCAGCAGCGTCCCAGCGGGGGGGGAACGGAAGTTCTTC. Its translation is CASSVPAGGERKFF.

The CDR3 spells CASSHRGGGMNTEAFF. CDR3 in DNA: TGCGCCAGCAGCCATCGAGGGGGGGGCATGAACACTGAAGCTTTCTTT. The chain has TRBV4-1 and TRBJ1-1; tentative D call: TRBD1 (6 bases). The CDR3 is 16 amino acids. Per germline, CDR1 MGHRA and CDR2 YSYEKL. With 3 bases removed from V and 0 bases from J, the gap between germline ends came to 14 bases.